The 29 T cell receptor beta chains reported below all come from one sample, sequenced in a study of blood T cells in healthy people across ages. A sample-barcoded 5' primer and a J-beta primer mix were used in a second PCR of roughly 7 to 11 cycles. TCRdb reprocessed the 5' RACE reads with MiXCR, giving one entry per CDR3 protein. This table holds 720,000 or so distinct CDR3 sequences, about 43% found once. Sequencing input: blood. These receptors were collected from a man older than 75 in good health.

This chain connects TRBV6-5 to TRBJ1-2, with 7 bases identical to TRBD1. CDR3 size: 14 residues. The V gene end was trimmed by 6 bases and the J gene end by 3 bases; junction bases not matched to a gene: 7. Germline loops: CDR1 MNHEY, CDR2 SVGAGI. The CDR3 coding sequence is TGTGCCAGCAGCCGACAGGGATACGACTATGGCTACACCTTC. Encoded protein: CASSRQGYDYGYTF.

To note about this clonotype: This may be a read error, as it is one base from a much larger clone. The chain links TRBV29-1 to TRBJ2-7; no reliable D call. Judging by the DNA end, TRBJ2-5 fits better; the J call may be wrong. Germline values: CDR1 SQVTM, CDR2 ANQGSEA. CDR3 length equals 13 residues. Written as DNA, the CDR3 is TGCAGCGTTGACCTGATGGCACAGGAGACCCAGTACTTC. Translation gives CSVDLMAQETQYF.

In this sample, this clonotype turned up a few times. The chain carries TRBV20-1 and TRBJ1-5; perhaps TRBD1 as D (6 bases). Trimming took 4 bases from V and 2 from J, leaving 15 bases between them. There are 15 residues in the CDR3. Germline CDR1 and CDR2: DFQATT and SNEGSKA (reference sequence). The CDR3 DNA is TGCAGTGCTAAACGGGGGGCCACCGGCAATCAGCCCCAGCATTTT. Its translation is CSAKRGATGNQPQHF.

The V gene is TRBV9, the J gene TRBJ2-1; 9 bases agree with TRBD2. The ends lost 0 bases at V and 0 bases at J; junction bases unmatched: 1. The CDR3 contains 16 residues. Germline CDR1 reads SGDLS; CDR2 reads YYNGEE. The CDR3 coding sequence is TGTGCCAGCAGCGTAGTAGCGGGGGCCTCCTACAATGAGCAGTTCTTC. Its translation is CASSVVAGASYNEQFF.

Only a few counts were recorded for this clonotype. V gene TRBV5-6 combines with J gene TRBJ2-1, with 10 bases identical to TRBD2. CDR1 is SGHDT, CDR2 YYEEEE, per germline. The CDR3 is 16 amino acids. Unmatched junction bases numbered 15, after V lost 3 bases and J lost 12 bases. For the CDR3, the DNA is TGTGCCAGCAGCTACGTTAGCGGGGGGTACCAGGAAGGGCAGTTCTTC. It codes for CASSYVSGGYQEGQFF.

This clonotype came up a few times. The chain carries TRBV5-1 and TRBJ2-7; TRBD1 matches at 9 bases. Looked up from germline, CDR1 is SGHRS and CDR2 is YFSETQ. V gave up 4 bases and J gave up 2 bases; unmatched junction bases: 7. CDR3 length equals 15 residues. The CDR3 loop is CASSTTGGETYEQYF. The CDR3 nucleotides are TGCGCCAGCAGCACTACAGGGGGCGAAACCTACGAGCAGTACTTC.

This clonotype has a handful of counts. J is TRBJ2-5 and V is TRBV11-2, with 7 bases aligning to TRBD2. Germline V gene sequence: CDR1 SGHAT, CDR2 FQNNGV. Trimming cost V 8 bases and J 7 bases; bases outside gene matches: 7. The CDR3 is 12 residues long. The chain's CDR3 is CASGRREVTQYF. The CDR3, as DNA: TGTGCCAGCGGCCGACGGGAGGTGACCCAGTACTTC.

This clonotype was seen a few times. This chain connects TRBV11-2 to TRBJ2-7; 7 nucleotides agree with TRBD1. Germline V gene data show CDR1 as SGHAT and CDR2 as FQNNGV. The CDR3 is 14 residues long. Trimming cost V 0 bases and J 5 bases; bases outside gene matches: 4. The CDR3 nucleotides read TGTGCCAGCAGCTTAGACTACAGGGGACACGAGCAGTACTTC. Amino acid sequence: CASSLDYRGHEQYF.

In DNA, the CDR3 is TGTGCCAGCAGTTTTAAAAGGACAGGGGGCTACGAGCAGTACTTC. It specifies CASSFKRTGGYEQYF. This chain links TRBV27 with TRBJ2-7; 10 bases line up with TRBD1. Germline CDR1 MNHEY, CDR2 SMNVEV (reference sequence). The CDR3 covers 15 residues. The V gene end was trimmed by 3 bases and the J gene end by 3 bases; junction bases not matched to a gene: 5.

The V gene is TRBV9, the J gene TRBJ2-7; no clear D. The assigned J gene may be wrong: the sequence end matches TRBJ2-5 better. Germline assignment: CDR1 SGDLS and CDR2 YYNGEE. This CDR3 is 15 amino acids long. The CDR3 nucleotides are TGTGCCAGCAGCGTAGGTAGGGTTAGTGTAGAGACCCAGTACTTC. This translates into CASSVGRVSVETQYF.

The chain links TRBV20-1 to TRBJ1-4; tentatively, D is TRBD1 (6 bases). V was trimmed by 1 base and J by 8 bases, leaving 14 bases between them. The CDR3 sequence is 14 residues long. The V gene's germline CDR1 is DFQATT and CDR2 SNEGSKA (reference sequence). Here the CDR3 reads CSARAPGGGEKLFF. The CDR3 nucleotides read TGCAGTGCTAGAGCCCCGGGAGGGGGGGAAAAACTGTTTTTT.

This sequence joins TRBV19 and TRBJ1-2, with D unresolved. The CDR3 totals 13 residues. Trimming shortened V by 0 bases and J by 7 bases, and 9 bases separated the two germline ends. Germline V gene lookup returns CDR1 LNHDA and CDR2 SQIVND (reference sequence). This chain's CDR3 is CASSIDRRVGYTF. The CDR3 coding sequence is TGTGCCAGTAGTATAGATCGTAGGGTTGGCTACACCTTC.

The gene calls are TRBV27 and TRBJ2-3; D remains ambiguous. Trimming took 4 bases from V and 6 from J, leaving 8 bases between them. There are 12 residues in the CDR3. Germline V gene lookup returns CDR1 MNHEY and CDR2 SMNVEV (reference sequence). CDR3 coding DNA: TGTGCCAGCAGTTCTTACTTCGATACGCAGTATTTT. Residues: CASSSYFDTQYF.

CDR3 in DNA: TGTGCCAGCAGACCCGGACAGCGTAACTATGGCTACACCTTC. Residues: CASRPGQRNYGYTF. V usage is TRBV6-6 and J usage is TRBJ1-2; D possibly corresponds to TRBD1 (6 bases). Germline values: CDR1 MNHNY, CDR2 SVGAGI (reference sequence). The CDR3 covers 14 residues. The V and J ends lost 6 bases and 1 base respectively, with 12 bases between them.

This chain connects TRBV7-6 to TRBJ2-4; the match to TRBD1 covers 8 bases. The closer fit of TRBJ2-7 to the DNA end suggests the J call may be wrong. Per germline, CDR1 SGHVS and CDR2 FNYEAQ. This CDR3 is 15 amino acids long. The CDR3 loop is CASSLSGQESYEQYF. The CDR3 nucleotides read TGTGCCAGCAGCTTATCGGGACAGGAGTCCTACGAGCAGTACTTC.

The gene calls are TRBV5-6 and TRBJ2-1; D call uncertain. With 0 bases removed from V and 3 bases from J, the gap between germline ends came to 13 bases. CDR1 and CDR2 from the germline V gene are SGHDT and YYEEEE. This CDR3 has 16 residues. The CDR3 reads CASSLDRSSGYNEQFF. CDR3 in DNA: TGTGCCAGCAGCTTGGATCGTAGCAGTGGCTACAATGAGCAGTTCTTC.

This chain links TRBV20-1 with TRBJ2-7; 12 nucleotides align to TRBD2. The J call may be mistaken, given a closer DNA end match to TRBJ2-5. Germline values: CDR1 DFQATT, CDR2 SNEGSKA (reference sequence). This CDR3 comprises 15 residues. This chain's CDR3 is CSARLAGGPGETQYF. Here the CDR3 DNA reads TGCAGTGCTAGACTAGCGGGGGGGCCAGGAGAGACCCAGTACTTC.

This clonotype occurred a few times. CDR3 sequence (DNA): TGTGCCACCAGCAGAGAGATTCAGGGCTCTGGGGCCAACGTCCTGACTTTC. Protein product: CATSREIQGSGANVLTF. The genes are TRBV15 and TRBJ2-6, with D possibly matching TRBD1 (5 bases). From germline, CDR1 is LNHNV and CDR2 YYDKDF (reference sequence). The CDR3 length is 17 residues. Trimming left V 0 bases short and J 0 bases short, with 9 bases between.

This clonotype was counted only a few times. The V gene is TRBV4-3, the J gene TRBJ2-4; D is possibly TRBD1 (6 bases). The CDR3 contains 14 residues. CDR1 is LGHNA, CDR2 YSLEER, per germline. V was trimmed by 1 base and J by 5 bases, leaving 9 bases between them. The CDR3 DNA reads TGCGCCAGCAGCCAAGTGAAGGGGGAAAACATTCAGTACTTC. Translating gives CASSQVKGENIQYF.

The rearrangement links TRBV9 to TRBJ2-5, with D perhaps matching TRBD1 or TRBD2 (5 bases each). The CDR3 loop spans 14 amino acids. V was cut by 4 bases and J by 4 bases, with 14 bases left in between. Germline V gene sequence: CDR1 SGDLS, CDR2 YYNGEE. The CDR3: CASSPGTRVETQYF. The CDR3 nucleotides are TGTGCCAGCAGCCCTGGGACCCGGGTAGAGACCCAGTACTTC.

This clonotype has only a few counts. The chain uses TRBV20-1 and TRBJ2-5, with 8 bases lining up with TRBD1. The trim removed 7 bases at V and 4 bases at J, leaving 2 bases unmatched. CDR1 is DFQATT and CDR2 is SNEGSKA in the germline V gene (reference sequence). The CDR3 spans 11 residues. DNA for the CDR3: TGCAGTGGAGACAGGGGAGAGACCCAGTACTTC. It is translated as CSGDRGETQYF.

The chain couples TRBV6-1 to TRBJ2-1; D is possibly TRBD2 (6 bases). V dropped 2 bases and J dropped 13 bases, with 15 bases sitting between them. Germline V gene data show CDR1 as MNHNS and CDR2 as SASEGT. The CDR3 contains 13 residues. CDR3 DNA sequence: TGTGCCAGCAGTGAATTGGCCCGGGAGACCCAGTTCTTC. Its protein product is CASSELARETQFF.

The chain carries TRBV5-1 and TRBJ2-1; 10 bases are a match to TRBD2. The CDR3 spans 15 residues. With 1 base clipped from V and 6 bases from J, the junction kept 4 bases outside the gene matches. The germline CDR1 and CDR2 sequences are SGHRS and YFSETQ. The CDR3 loop is CASSLISGGSNEQFF. The CDR3 DNA follows: TGCGCCAGCAGCTTGATTAGCGGGGGGAGCAATGAGCAGTTCTTC.

Written as DNA, the CDR3 is TGCGCCAGCAGCTCGAAGAGACAGGGGAATGAAAAACTGTTTTTT. This translates into CASSSKRQGNEKLFF. V and J are TRBV5-1 and TRBJ1-4; 8 bases map to TRBD1. CDR3 length: 15 amino acids. In germline, CDR1 is SGHRS, CDR2 YFSETQ. V dropped 3 bases and J dropped 5; count of bases not matched to a gene: 6.

The chain combines TRBV7-2 with TRBJ1-2; no definite D call. This CDR3 spans 14 amino acids. The germline CDR1 and CDR2 sequences are SGHTA and FQGNSA. The ends were cut back, 6 bases at V and 2 bases at J, with 13 bases in the middle. Written as DNA, the CDR3 is TGTGCCAGCAGACAAACCGGGCTGAACTATGGCTACACCTTC. Its translation is CASRQTGLNYGYTF.

This clonotype occurred a few times. The chain is built from TRBV4-3 and TRBJ1-1, with D possibly matching TRBD1 (6 bases). The CDR3 has 14 amino acids. The germline V gene has CDR1 LGHNA and CDR2 YSLEER. V was cut by 0 bases and J by 4 bases, with 9 bases left in between. CDR3 bases: TGCGCCAGCAGCCAAGATTTCAGGGGCACTGAAGCTTTCTTT. This translates into CASSQDFRGTEAFF.

The table lists this clonotype with many counts. One junction end disagrees with the germline gene, perhaps due to a read error. The chain uses TRBV6-2 or TRBV6-3 and TRBJ2-5; TRBD1 matches at 7 bases. Germline V gene sequence: CDR1 MNHEY, CDR2 SVGEGT. The CDR3 runs to 14 residues. The CDR3 nucleotides read TGCGCCAGCAGCTTAGGGACAGTCCAAGAGACCCAGTACTTC. Its translation: CASSLGTVQETQYF.

The genes are TRBV6-2 or TRBV6-3 and TRBJ2-7, with 7 bases matching TRBD2. Looked up from germline, CDR1 is MNHEY and CDR2 is SVGEGT. The CDR3 spans 15 residues. V shed 10 bases, J shed 0 bases, and the junction held 12 bases outside the gene matches. CDR3 coding DNA: TGTGCCATCCACCCGGGCGGCGGGAGCTCCTACGAGCAGTACTTC. Amino acid sequence: CAIHPGGGSSYEQYF.

The V and J genes are TRBV14 and TRBJ2-7; weak D call: TRBD2 (6 bases). Trimming took off 5 bases at V and 0 bases at J, with 14 bases between the two ends. The germline V gene encodes CDR1 SGHDN and CDR2 FVKESK. The CDR3 is made up of 15 amino acids. The CDR3 reads CASSDRLGFSYEQYF. The CDR3 nucleotides read TGTGCCAGCAGCGATCGACTAGGTTTCTCCTACGAGCAGTACTTC.